The 15 T cell receptor beta chains presented below share a single source sample, sequenced in a study of neurological immune-mediated disorders (dated by TCRdb to between 2018 and 2021). Library preparation used 5' RACE. This sample was sequenced with an Illumina HiSeq 2500. TCRdb reworked the public reads: Q25 trimming with fastp, MiXCR clone assembly, productive beta chains retained. Rows are combined by CDR3 protein, so each entry shows the most common genes and DNA. Within this sample are around 19,000 distinct CDR3 sequences, with around 10% of them counted one time only. The ten largest clonotypes hold about 32% of the sample. The material sequenced was CD8+ T cells from blood. These receptors all come from a woman in her forties or fifties in good health.

This clonotype was counted ten times or more. The rearrangement joins TRBV29-1 to TRBJ2-5; tentatively, D is TRBD1 (5 bases). Looked up from germline, CDR1 is SQVTM and CDR2 is ANQGSEA. This CDR3 comprises 11 residues. V gave up 3 bases and J gave up 3 bases, with 5 bases separating them. In DNA form, the CDR3 reads TGCAGCGTTGACAGGGAAGAGACCCAGTACTTC. Translating it yields CSVDREETQYF.

In its sample, this clonotype was seen many times. The rearrangement links TRBV29-1 to TRBJ2-1; no clear D. The CDR3 runs 10 residues. The V and J ends lost 8 bases and 7 bases respectively, with 9 bases between them. The V gene's germline CDR1 is SQVTM and CDR2 ANQGSEA. The CDR3 DNA follows: TGCAGCACCCGGGTAAATGAGCAGTTCTTC. Its translation: CSTRVNEQFF.

This clonotype is medium-sized by share. V is TRBV5-5 and J is TRBJ2-7; 11 bases are shared with TRBD2. CDR1 is SGHKS and CDR2 is YYEKEE in the germline V gene (reference sequence). The length of the CDR3 is 14 residues. With V trimmed by 6 bases and J by 5 bases, 7 bases remained unmatched. CDR3 loop: CASIKTSGDHEQYF. Here the CDR3 DNA reads TGTGCCAGCATCAAGACTAGCGGGGACCACGAGCAGTACTTC. Full variable domain (outside the CDR3, taken from reference TRBV5-5 and TRBJ2-7): DAGVTQSPTHLIKTRGQQVTLRCSPISGHKSVSWYQQVLGQGPQFIFQYYEKEERGRGNFPDRFSARQFPNYSSELNVNALLLGDSALYLCASIKTSGDHEQYFGPGTRLTVT.

The gene calls are TRBV4-1 and TRBJ1-1; 7 bases are a match to TRBD1. CDR1 MGHRA and CDR2 YSYEKL come from the germline V gene. The ends lost 4 bases at V and 4 bases at J; junction bases unmatched: 12. This CDR3 has 16 amino acids. The CDR3 nucleotides are TGCGCCAGCAGCCGGGGCCAGGGGGGTATTGGCACTGAAGCTTTCTTT. It translates to CASSRGQGGIGTEAFF.

The sample holds many counts of this clonotype. The rearrangement joins TRBV7-9 to TRBJ2-3; 9 nucleotides match TRBD2. Germline values: CDR1 SEHNR, CDR2 FQNEAQ (reference sequence). The CDR3 contains 16 residues. The V gene end was trimmed by 5 bases and the J gene end by 4 bases; junction bases not matched to a gene: 10. The DNA of the CDR3 is TGTGCCAGCAGCCCGCGGACTAGCGCGTCTGCAGATACGCAGTATTTT. As protein: CASSPRTSASADTQYF.

This clonotype was observed many times. The V call is TRBV2, the J call TRBJ2-2; perhaps D is TRBD1 or TRBD2 (6 bases each). The CDR3 sequence is 16 residues long. Trimming cost V 8 bases and J 4 bases, with 20 bases left between them. Germline V gene lookup returns CDR1 SNHLY and CDR2 FYNNEI. CDR3 nucleotide sequence: TGTGCCAGCGGGGGGCAGGGCCCTGCCAGCACCGGGGAGCTGTTTTTT. This translates into CASGGQGPASTGELFF. The full variable domain, completed using reference TRBV2 and TRBJ2-2, is EPEVTQTPSHQVTQMGQEVILRCVPISNHLYFYWYRQILGQKVEFLVSFYNNEISEKSEIFDDQFSVERPDGSNFTLKIRSTKLEDSAMYFCASGGQGPASTGELFFGEGSRLTVL.

This clonotype has a count of ten or more. The chain employs TRBV4-1 and TRBJ2-7; D uncertain. The CDR3 consists of 14 residues. The germline CDR1 and CDR2 sequences are MGHRA and YSYEKL. Trimming removed 2 bases from V and 2 bases from J, with 10 bases in between. The CDR3 DNA sequence: TGCGCCAGCAGCCAATCCGTACCTGCCTACGAGCAGTACTTC. The encoded protein is CASSQSVPAYEQYF.

This clonotype was seen ten or more times. The chain employs TRBV7-9 and TRBJ2-1; the D is unclear. Looked up from germline, CDR1 is SEHNR and CDR2 is FQNEAQ (reference sequence). The CDR3 totals 13 residues. Deletions cut 0 bases from V and 10 bases from J, with 10 bases between. The chain's CDR3 is CASSLAAWPEQFF. As DNA, the CDR3 is TGTGCCAGCAGCTTAGCGGCGTGGCCGGAGCAGTTCTTC.

This clonotype was recorded at least ten times. The chain combines TRBV27 with TRBJ2-7; D might be TRBD2 (6 bases). V lost 5 bases and J 2 bases, leaving 13 bases between the germline ends. Germline V lookup: CDR1 MNHEY, CDR2 SMNVEV (reference sequence). The CDR3 loop spans 14 amino acids. CDR3 region: CASSMRGEAYEQYF. For the CDR3, the DNA is TGTGCCAGCAGTATGCGAGGGGAGGCCTACGAGCAGTACTTC.

This clonotype came up many times. The chain couples TRBV20-1 to TRBJ2-7; a possible D gene is TRBD1 (6 bases). V was trimmed by 3 bases and J by 6 bases, leaving 15 bases between them. Germline CDR1 is DFQATT and CDR2 is SNEGSKA (reference sequence). The CDR3 is 13 residues long. The CDR3 reads CSARPLQGSEQYF. The DNA of the CDR3 is TGCAGTGCTAGGCCCTTACAGGGATCCGAGCAGTACTTC.

This clonotype was found many times. The J gene is TRBJ2-7, the V gene TRBV7-9, with D uncertain. The germline V and J ends were trimmed by 0 bases and 2 bases, with 2 bases remaining between them. Germline V gene sequence: CDR1 SEHNR, CDR2 FQNEAQ (reference sequence). The CDR3 runs 12 residues. The CDR3 nucleotides are TGTGCCAGCAGCTTAGCGGCCTACGAGCAGTACTTC. Translating gives CASSLAAYEQYF.

Judged by abundance, this clonotype is medium-sized. This chain uses TRBV29-1 with TRBJ1-1; tentatively, D is TRBD1 (5 bases). The V gene lost 7 bases and the J gene lost 6 bases, with 15 bases spanning the gap. The CDR3 contains 12 residues. Germline V gene data show CDR1 as SQVTM and CDR2 as ANQGSEA. The CDR3 DNA is TGCAGCGGGGGCAGGATCGGCTCTGAAGCTTTCTTT. Protein: CSGGRIGSEAFF.

This clonotype has a count of ten or more. V gene TRBV7-2 combines with J gene TRBJ2-3; 11 bases align to TRBD2. V was clipped by 2 bases and J by 2 bases; unmatched bases: 6. Germline V gene data show CDR1 as SGHTA and CDR2 as FQGNSA. The CDR3 runs 17 residues. CDR3 loop: CASSLTSGGDYTDTQYF. The CDR3 nucleotides are TGTGCCAGCAGCTTAACTAGCGGGGGAGATTACACAGATACGCAGTATTTT. Filled out from reference TRBV7-2 and TRBJ2-3, the complete variable domain reads GAGVSQSPSNKVTEKGKDVELRCDPISGHTALYWYRQSLGQGLEFLIYFQGNSAPDKSGLPSDRFSAERTGGSVSTLTIQRTQQEDSAVYLCASSLTSGGDYTDTQYFGPGTRLTVL.

This clonotype was counted at least ten times. The chain has TRBV7-6 and TRBJ2-7, with D possibly being TRBD1 (5 bases). CDR1 is SGHVS and CDR2 is FNYEAQ in the germline V gene. The CDR3 loop spans 15 amino acids. V was clipped by 6 bases and J by 0 bases, with 15 bases between them. CDR3 nucleotides: TGTGCCAGCAGTTCAGAAGGACACATCTCCTACGAGCAGTACTTC. Its translation is CASSSEGHISYEQYF.

Turning to this clonotype: Sequence at one end of the junction differs from germline and may be a read error. V is TRBV28 and J is TRBJ2-7; D not resolved. In germline, CDR1 is MDHEN, CDR2 SYDVKM. The CDR3 runs 13 residues. The CDR3 DNA follows: TGTGCCAGCAGCCCGGCCGGCTCCTACAAGCAGTACTTT. Amino acids: CASSPAGSYKQYF.